Below are 8 T cell receptor beta chains sequenced from a single sample in a study of T cell changes during pregnancy in multiple sclerosis. Data came from immunoSEQ multiplex PCR; TCRdb stores just in-frame clones and leaves some out. The sample records tens of thousands of clones, 90% to 95% being singletons. Sequences were derived from peripheral blood, sampled in the third trimester of pregnancy. These receptors were obtained from a female donor in good health, enrolled as a control in a pregnancy study.

V is TRBV28 and J is TRBJ1-1, with 9 bases fitting TRBD1. CDR3 size: 16 residues. Germline lookup yields CDR1 MDHEN and CDR2 SYDVKM. Losses at the gene ends were 6 bases for V and 5 bases for J; bases not matched to a gene: 13. Written as DNA, the CDR3 is TGTGCCAGCAGGTTAACCGGGACAGGGTATGTGACTGAAGCTTTCTTT. It specifies CASRLTGTGYVTEAFF.

The genes are TRBV6-1 and TRBJ2-2; 8 nucleotides align to TRBD2. V trimming: 8 bases; J trimming: 0 bases; junction bases outside the gene matches: 5. The germline gives CDR1 MNHNS, CDR2 SASEGT. The CDR3 totals 15 residues. CDR3 region: CASGSGTANTGELFF. The CDR3 DNA sequence: TGTGCCAGCGGTAGCGGGACCGCGAACACCGGGGAGCTGTTTTTT.

V usage is TRBV5-4 and J usage is TRBJ2-7; 10 nucleotides align to TRBD1. V was pared by 4 bases and J by 5 bases, with 3 bases of the junction left unmatched. The CDR3 totals 13 residues. Germline V gives CDR1 SGHNT, CDR2 YYREEE (reference sequence). In nucleotides, the CDR3 is TGTGCCAGCAGCCTTGGGACAGGGGACGAGCAGTACTTC. Translation gives CASSLGTGDEQYF.

The chain links TRBV19 to TRBJ2-5; 7 bases agree with TRBD2. The CDR3 has 15 amino acids. CDR1 and CDR2 from the germline V gene are LNHDA and SQIVND (reference sequence). The V and J ends lost 4 bases and 4 bases, in that order; junction bases with no gene match: 9. The CDR3 protein is CASSNGAGRGETQYF. CDR3 DNA: TGTGCCAGTAGTAACGGAGCGGGAAGGGGAGAGACCCAGTACTTC.

This chain uses TRBV4-1 with TRBJ2-1; 14 bases agree with TRBD2. The CDR3 is made up of 17 amino acids. The junction had 7 bases not matched to a gene; V was cut back by 1 base and J by 8 bases. CDR1 is MGHRA and CDR2 is YSYEKL in the germline V gene. CDR3 sequence: CASSQVGGTSGSYEQFF. CDR3 DNA sequence: TGCGCCAGCAGCCAAGTGGGGGGGACTAGCGGGAGCTATGAGCAGTTCTTC.

The V call is TRBV27, the J call TRBJ1-1; 11 bases are a match to TRBD1. CDR1 and CDR2 (germline): MNHEY, SMNVEV (reference sequence). After removal of 4 bases from V and 2 bases from J, the junction contained 6 bases not matched to a gene. This CDR3 spans 16 amino acids. The DNA for the CDR3 is TGTGCCAGCAGTTCCTCCGGGACAGGGGGAAACACTGAAGCTTTCTTT. It translates to CASSSSGTGGNTEAFF.

The chain couples TRBV29-1 to TRBJ1-3; 7 bases map to TRBD1. After removal of 7 bases from V and 0 bases from J, the junction contained 6 bases not matched to a gene. The CDR3 runs 14 residues. Germline V lookup: CDR1 SQVTM, CDR2 ANQGSEA. The CDR3 nucleotides are TGCAGCGCACTGACAGGGAGCTCTGGAAACACCATATATTTT. It codes for CSALTGSSGNTIYF.

The chain is built from TRBV27 and TRBJ2-7; TRBD1 aligns across 10 bases. Germline values: CDR1 MNHEY, CDR2 SMNVEV (reference sequence). V was clipped by 6 bases and J by 2 bases; unmatched bases: 19. This CDR3 has 19 amino acids. The DNA for the CDR3 is TGTGCCAGCAGCCTTGGATTCCCCACCGGGACAGGGGATCCCTACGAGCAGTACTTC. Protein sequence: CASSLGFPTGTGDPYEQYF.